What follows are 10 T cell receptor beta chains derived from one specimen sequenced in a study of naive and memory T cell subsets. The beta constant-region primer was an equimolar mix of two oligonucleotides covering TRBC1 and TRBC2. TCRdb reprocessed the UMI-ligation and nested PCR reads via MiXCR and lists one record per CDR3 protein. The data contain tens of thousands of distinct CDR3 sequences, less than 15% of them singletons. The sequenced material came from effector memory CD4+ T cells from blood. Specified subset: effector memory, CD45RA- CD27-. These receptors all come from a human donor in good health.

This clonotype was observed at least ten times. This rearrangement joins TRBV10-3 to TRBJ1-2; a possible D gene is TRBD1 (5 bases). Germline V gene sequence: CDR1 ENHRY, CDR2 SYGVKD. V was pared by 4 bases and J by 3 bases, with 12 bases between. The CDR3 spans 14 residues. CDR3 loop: CAISVTGQDYGYTF. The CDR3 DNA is TGTGCCATCAGTGTGACGGGGCAGGACTATGGCTACACCTTC.

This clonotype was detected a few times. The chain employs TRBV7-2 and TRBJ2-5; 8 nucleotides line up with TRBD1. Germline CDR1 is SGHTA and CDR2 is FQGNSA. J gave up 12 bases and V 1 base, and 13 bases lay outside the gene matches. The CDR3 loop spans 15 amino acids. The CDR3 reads CASSLGQGLTGAKYF. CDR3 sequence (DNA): TGTGCCAGCAGCTTAGGACAGGGGCTAACGGGGGCCAAGTACTTC.

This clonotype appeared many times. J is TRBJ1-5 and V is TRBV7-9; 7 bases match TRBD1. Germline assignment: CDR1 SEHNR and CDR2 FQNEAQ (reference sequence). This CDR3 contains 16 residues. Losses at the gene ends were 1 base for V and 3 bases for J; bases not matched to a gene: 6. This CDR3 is CASSLGIGTVNQPQHF. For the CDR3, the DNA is TGTGCCAGCAGCTTAGGAATAGGGACAGTCAATCAGCCCCAGCATTTT.

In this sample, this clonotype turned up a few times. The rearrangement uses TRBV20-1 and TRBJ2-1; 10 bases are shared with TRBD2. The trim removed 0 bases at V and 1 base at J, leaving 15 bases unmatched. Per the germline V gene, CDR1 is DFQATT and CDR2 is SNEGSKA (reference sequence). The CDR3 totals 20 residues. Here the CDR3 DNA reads TGCAGTGCTAGAGAGATCTATATAAGCGGGAGGGCCGCGTCCTACAATGAGCAGTTCTTC. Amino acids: CSAREIYISGRAASYNEQFF.

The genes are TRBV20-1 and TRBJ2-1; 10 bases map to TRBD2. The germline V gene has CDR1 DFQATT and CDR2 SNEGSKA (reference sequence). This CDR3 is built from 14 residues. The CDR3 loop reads CSPKLAGSYNEQFF. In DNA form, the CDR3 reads TGCAGCCCTAAACTAGCGGGATCCTACAATGAGCAGTTCTTC.

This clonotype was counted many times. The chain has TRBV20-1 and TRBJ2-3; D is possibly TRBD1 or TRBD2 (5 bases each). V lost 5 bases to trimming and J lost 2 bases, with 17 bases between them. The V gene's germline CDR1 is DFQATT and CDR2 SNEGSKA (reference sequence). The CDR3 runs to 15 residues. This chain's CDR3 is CSAPPERGHTDTQYF. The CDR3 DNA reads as TGCAGTGCTCCTCCGGAGAGGGGTCACACAGATACGCAGTATTTT.

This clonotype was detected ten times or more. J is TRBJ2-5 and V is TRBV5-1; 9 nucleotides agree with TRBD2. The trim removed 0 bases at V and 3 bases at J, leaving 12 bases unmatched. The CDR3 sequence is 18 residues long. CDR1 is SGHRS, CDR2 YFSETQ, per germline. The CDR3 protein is CASSLALGAGGREETQYF. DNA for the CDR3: TGCGCCAGCAGCTTGGCCTTGGGAGCGGGAGGAAGAGAAGAGACCCAGTACTTC.

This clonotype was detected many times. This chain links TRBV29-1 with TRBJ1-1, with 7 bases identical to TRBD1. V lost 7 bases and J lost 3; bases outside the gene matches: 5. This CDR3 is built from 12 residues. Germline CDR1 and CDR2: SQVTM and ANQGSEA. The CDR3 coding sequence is TGCAGCGGAGCGACAGGGTACACTGAAGCTTTCTTT. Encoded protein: CSGATGYTEAFF.

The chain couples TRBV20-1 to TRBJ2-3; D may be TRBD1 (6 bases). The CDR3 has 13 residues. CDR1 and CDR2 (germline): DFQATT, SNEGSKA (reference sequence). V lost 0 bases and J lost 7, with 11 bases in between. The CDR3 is CSAREGATYTQYF. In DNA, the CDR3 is TGCAGTGCTAGAGAGGGGGCGACCTATACGCAGTATTTT.

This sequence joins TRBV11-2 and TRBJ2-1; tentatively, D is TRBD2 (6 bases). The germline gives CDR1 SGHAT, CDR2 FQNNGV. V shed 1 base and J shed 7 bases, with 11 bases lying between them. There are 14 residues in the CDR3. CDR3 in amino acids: CASSLVRRGNEQFF. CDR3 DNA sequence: TGTGCCAGCAGCTTAGTTCGTCGGGGGAATGAGCAGTTCTTC.